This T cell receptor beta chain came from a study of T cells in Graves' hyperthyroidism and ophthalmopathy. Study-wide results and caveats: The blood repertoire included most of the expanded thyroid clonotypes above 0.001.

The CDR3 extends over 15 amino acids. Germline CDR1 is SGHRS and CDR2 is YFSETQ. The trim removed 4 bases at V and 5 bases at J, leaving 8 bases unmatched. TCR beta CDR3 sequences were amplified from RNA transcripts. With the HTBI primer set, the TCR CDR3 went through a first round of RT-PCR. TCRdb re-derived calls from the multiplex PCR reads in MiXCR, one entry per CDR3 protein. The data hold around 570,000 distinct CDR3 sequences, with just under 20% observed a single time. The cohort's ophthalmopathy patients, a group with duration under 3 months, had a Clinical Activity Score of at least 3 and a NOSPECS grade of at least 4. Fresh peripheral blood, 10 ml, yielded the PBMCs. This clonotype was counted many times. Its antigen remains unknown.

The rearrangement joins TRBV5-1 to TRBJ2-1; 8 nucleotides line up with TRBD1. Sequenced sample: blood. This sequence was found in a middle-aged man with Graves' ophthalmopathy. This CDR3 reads CASSPGQGGNNEQFF. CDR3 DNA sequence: TGCGCCAGCAGCCCCGGACAGGGAGGCAACAATGAGCAGTTCTTC.